The 5 T cell receptor beta chains listed next were all sequenced from one sample in a study of response to subunit inactivated influenza vaccine. TCRdb redid the calling of the RT-PCR reads with MiXCR, one entry per CDR3 protein. In the table there are under 850,000 distinct CDR3 sequences, 18% of which are singletons. The sample in question was PBMCs from blood, obtained 4 to 6 days after vaccination. The receptors stem from a man between 50 and 59 years old who received an inactivated influenza vaccine.

The table lists this clonotype with a few counts. The gene calls are TRBV24-1 and TRBJ2-5; D remains unclear. The V end lost 9 bases, the J end lost 5 bases, and 15 bases lay between the germline ends. Per the germline V gene, CDR1 is KGHDR and CDR2 is SFDVKD. This CDR3 is 13 amino acids long. The CDR3 DNA follows: TGTGCCACCCAAGGCCTGATAGGGGAGACCCAGTACTTC. Translation gives CATQGLIGETQYF.

Only a few counts were recorded for this clonotype. This chain connects TRBV5-1 to TRBJ1-6; D is unclear. The CDR3 covers 14 residues. Per germline, CDR1 SGHRS and CDR2 YFSETQ. Deletions cut 4 bases from V and 7 bases from J, with 12 bases between. DNA for the CDR3: TGCGCCAGCAGCGGGATGCCCGGAAATTCACCCCTCCACTTT. Translating it yields CASSGMPGNSPLHF.

In this sample, this clonotype turned up a few times. This chain connects TRBV20-1 to TRBJ2-1; 9 positions match TRBD2. Looked up from germline, CDR1 is DFQATT and CDR2 is SNEGSKA (reference sequence). V gave up 1 base and J gave up 0 bases; unmatched junction bases: 4. This CDR3 region has 16 residues. The CDR3 sequence: CSARGTSENSYNEQFF. DNA of the CDR3: TGCAGTGCTAGAGGGACTAGCGAAAACTCCTACAATGAGCAGTTCTTC.

This clonotype came up a few times. The chain joins TRBV20-1 to TRBJ2-3; TRBD2 agrees at 14 bases. This CDR3 comprises 15 residues. Trimming removed 4 bases from V and 3 bases from J; junction bases left unmatched: 3. Germline V CDR1 and CDR2: DFQATT, SNEGSKA (reference sequence). CDR3 in DNA: TGCAGTGCTATGACTAGCGGGGGGGCGACAGATACGCAGTATTTT. Its translation: CSAMTSGGATDTQYF.

The table lists this clonotype with a few counts. The chain has TRBV20-1 and TRBJ2-7, with a possible D match to TRBD1 (6 bases). V was pared by 6 bases and J by 3 bases, with 18 bases between. Per the germline V gene, CDR1 is DFQATT and CDR2 is SNEGSKA (reference sequence). This CDR3 has 14 amino acids. The CDR3 DNA follows: TGCAGTGCATGGGACATCTACGACAACTACGAGCAGTACTTC. Protein: CSAWDIYDNYEQYF.